This T cell receptor beta chain originates from a study of CXCR3-negative and CXCR3-positive naive CD8 T cells (dated by TCRdb to the late 2010s). With regard to the full study: In total, roughly 150 million TRB reads were obtained, or roughly 1.5 +/- 0.3 million reads per library. For the TRBV-TRBJ cluster analysis, the naive subsets came from a handful of donors, while the memory cells came from 3 donors. Data from roughly twelve donors, pooled across two independent experiments, went into the diversity and physicochemical repertoire analyses.

Overall study outcomes, separate from this receptor: TRBV-TRBJ usage was similar between naive CXCR3-negative and CXCR3-positive cells from the same donor, while memory cells showed distinct patterns. TRB CDR3s from CXCR3-positive naive cells showed higher hydrophobicity (lower Kidera factor 4), lower energy, and higher strength and volume indices than CXCR3-negative naive cells. Because surface CD5, which is linked to self-reactivity in mice, was comparable between the naive subsets, TCR interaction strength was also inferred from TRB CDR3 physicochemical properties. Both naive subsets had comparably high repertoire diversity, while memory CD8+ T cells had much lower repertoire diversity. CXCR3 expression partially decreased after cryopreservation, so most assays used freshly isolated PBMCs.

TCRdb names NextSeq 550 as the instrument used. The Human TCR Profiling Kit (MiLaboratory) was used to make UMI-labeled 5' RACE TRB cDNA libraries. The full amount of extracted RNA was used for cDNA synthesis, and the full amount of resulting cDNA was used for PCR amplification. Libraries were prepared in parallel using an identical number of PCR cycles. The authors' pipeline ran thus. With a requirement of at least two reads per UMI, MIGEC and MiXCR extracted about 52,000 +/- 9,100 unique UMI-labeled TRB cDNA molecules per library. On average, roughly 40,000 +/- 10,000 functional in-frame TRB CDR3 nucleotide clonotypes lacking stop codons were found per library. After each sample was downsampled to 5000 UMI-labeled TRB molecules, VDJtools was used to calculate diversity metrics such as normalized Shannon-Wiener and Chao1. Clonotype-size-weighted physicochemical properties of the central five CDR3 residues (interaction energy, strength, volume and Kidera factor 4) were computed in VDJtools. Once TCRdb had reprocessed the reads, it stored one entry per CDR3 protein sequence and supplied no DNA. The V and J calls come from TCRdb's annotation, not from the publication. The sample's own table lists around 160,000 distinct CDR3 sequences. In total, the top ten clones hold 0.25% to 0.3% of the sample.

For each CD8+ T cell subset, flow sorting was done in triplicate, and 310,000 or so cells per subset went directly into RLT lysis buffer. To exclude memory contaminants, naive CD8+ T cells were stringently defined as CD45RO-CCR7+CD27+CD95-. Peripheral blood mononuclear cells were isolated from buffy coats using standard density gradient centrifugation. A FACSAria III was used to flow-sort naive CXCR3-negative and CXCR3-positive CD8+ T cells. An RNeasy Mini Kit was used to extract total RNA from the sorted cells. In regard to this clonotype: Its antigen target is currently unknown.

CDR1 and CDR2 are drawn from the germline V gene: SGDLS, YYNGEE. Measured from the cysteine to the phenylalanine, the CDR3 is 14 residues long. There is no recorded DNA. Sequenced: naive CXCR3+ CD8+ T cells from blood. The cell subset or site label, read with the paper, signifies: CD45RO-CCR7+CD27+CD95- naive CD8+ T cells expressing CXCR3 (TNR3+). This chain is built from TRBV9 and TRBJ2-2; TCRdb selects TRBD1, and the lack of DNA leaves this call unchecked. The clonotype was recovered from a human donor in good health. Some clones in this sample may be carry-over from other donors' samples. The CDR3 region: CASSPPTDTGELFF.